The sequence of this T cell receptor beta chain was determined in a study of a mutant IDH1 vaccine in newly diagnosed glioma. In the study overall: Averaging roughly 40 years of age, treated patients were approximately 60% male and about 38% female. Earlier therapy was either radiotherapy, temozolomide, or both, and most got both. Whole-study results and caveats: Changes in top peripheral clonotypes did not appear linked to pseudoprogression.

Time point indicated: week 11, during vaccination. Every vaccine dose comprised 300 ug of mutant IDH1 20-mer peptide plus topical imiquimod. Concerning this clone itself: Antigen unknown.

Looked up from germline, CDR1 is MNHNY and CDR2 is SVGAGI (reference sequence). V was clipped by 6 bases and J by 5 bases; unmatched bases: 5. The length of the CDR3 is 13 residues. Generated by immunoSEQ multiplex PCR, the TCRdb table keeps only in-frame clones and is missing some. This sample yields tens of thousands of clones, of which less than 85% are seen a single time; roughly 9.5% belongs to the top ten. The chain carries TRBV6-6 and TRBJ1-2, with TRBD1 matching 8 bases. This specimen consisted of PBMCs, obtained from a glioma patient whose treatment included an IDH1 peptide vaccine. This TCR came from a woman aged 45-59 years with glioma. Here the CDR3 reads CASSLTGVYGYTF. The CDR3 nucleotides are TGTGCCAGCAGCCTGACAGGGGTGTATGGCTACACCTTC.